Listed below are T cell receptor beta chains from one sample, sequenced in a study of T cell repertoires in cytomegalovirus infection. MiXCR, run by TCRdb on the reads, gives a single entry per CDR3 protein. Found here are about 920,000 distinct CDR3 sequences, 25% to 40% of them singletons; the top ten hold 13%. Their antigens are not known. The sample here was cultured CD8+ T cells from PBMCs, taken from culture after CMV antigen stimulation. The receptors were sampled from a human donor in good health (CMV status not recorded). Some clones in this sample may be carry-over from other donors' samples. Both conserved end residues are part of each CDR3. Fields, in order: V gene, J gene, clone size, D gene, CDR3 DNA, CDR3 protein. A D gene is named only where the DNA matches it firmly. Clone size is shown for a subset of rows, as once, few, many or a class of expanded clone.

V gene: TRBV14; J gene: TRBJ1-6; clone size: .; D gene: TRBD1; CDR3 DNA: TGTGCCAGCAGCCAAGATTCCTGGACAGGGGGAGATTCACCCCTCCACTTT; CDR3 protein: CASSQDSWTGGDSPLHF
V gene: TRBV7-2; J gene: TRBJ2-7; clone size: many; D gene: TRBD2; CDR3 DNA: TGTGCCAGCACGACGGTAGCGGGGGCACCCTACGAGCAGTACTTC; CDR3 protein: CASTTVAGAPYEQYF
V gene: TRBV11-1; J gene: TRBJ2-1; clone size: few; D gene: .; CDR3 DNA: TGTGCCAGCAGCTTCTATGTTGCAGGGGAGGAGTTCTTC; CDR3 protein: CASSFYVAGEEFF
V gene: TRBV29-1; J gene: TRBJ1-1; clone size: .; D gene: TRBD1; CDR3 DNA: TGCAGCGTTGAAACAGGGGGATTGAACACTGAAGCTTTCTTT; CDR3 protein: CSVETGGLNTEAFF
V gene: TRBV12-3/TRBV12-4; J gene: TRBJ2-7; clone size: .; D gene: .; CDR3 DNA: TGTGCCAGCAGCCAAAGTGGCGTCGAGCAGTACTTC; CDR3 protein: CASSQSGVEQYF
V gene: TRBV6-1; J gene: TRBJ2-1; clone size: few; D gene: .; CDR3 DNA: TGTGCCATTCTACTAGTCTCCTACAATGAGCAGTTCTTC; CDR3 protein: CAILLVSYNEQFF
V gene: TRBV7-8; J gene: TRBJ2-3; clone size: .; D gene: .; CDR3 DNA: TGTGCCAGCAGCTTAGGACCGGGCGCCGGGACGCAGTATTTT; CDR3 protein: CASSLGPGAGTQYF
V gene: TRBV6-2/TRBV6-3; J gene: TRBJ2-1; clone size: few; D gene: .; CDR3 DNA: TGTGCCATTGGGACGGGAACCTACAATGAGCAGTTCTTC; CDR3 protein: CAIGTGTYNEQFF
V gene: TRBV6-5; J gene: TRBJ2-5; clone size: few; D gene: TRBD1; CDR3 DNA: TGTGCCAGCAGTTACTCTCTGACAGGGATGGAGACCCAGTACTTC; CDR3 protein: CASSYSLTGMETQYF
V gene: TRBV28; J gene: TRBJ2-5; clone size: many; D gene: TRBD1; CDR3 DNA: TGTGCCAGCAGTTTGGAGGCAGGGGGCAAGGAGACCCAGTACTTC; CDR3 protein: CASSLEAGGKETQYF
V gene: TRBV10-3; J gene: TRBJ1-2; clone size: .; D gene: .; CDR3 DNA: TGTGCCATCAGAATCAGGGAATATGGCTACACCTTC; CDR3 protein: CAIRIREYGYTF
V gene: TRBV7-8; J gene: TRBJ1-6; clone size: many; D gene: .; CDR3 DNA: TGTGCCAGCAGTCCGATACAGGGCTGGAATTCACCCCTCCACTTT; CDR3 protein: CASSPIQGWNSPLHF
V gene: TRBV7-6; J gene: TRBJ1-2; clone size: many; D gene: .; CDR3 DNA: TGTGCCAGCAGCCGCGGGGACCCCTCTGGCGGCTACACCTTC; CDR3 protein: CASSRGDPSGGYTF
V gene: TRBV12-3/TRBV12-4; J gene: TRBJ2-1; clone size: .; D gene: .; CDR3 DNA: TGTGCCAGCCTAGAAGGCATCTACAATGAGCAGTTCTTC; CDR3 protein: CASLEGIYNEQFF
V gene: TRBV7-2; J gene: TRBJ1-4; clone size: few; D gene: TRBD1; CDR3 DNA: TGTGCCAGCAGCTTCCGCAAAACTAAGCACCGGGACAGGGATGAAAAACTGTTTTTT; CDR3 protein: CASSFRKTKHRDRDEKLFF
V gene: TRBV6-1; J gene: TRBJ1-5; clone size: .; D gene: .; CDR3 DNA: TGTGCCACCAAGAGGAGGGGTAGCAATCAGCCCCAGCATTTT; CDR3 protein: CATKRRGSNQPQHF
V gene: TRBV27; J gene: TRBJ1-1; clone size: .; D gene: TRBD1; CDR3 DNA: TGTGCCAGCAGAGACTCGACAGGGGAAGCTTTCTTT; CDR3 protein: CASRDSTGEAFF
V gene: TRBV5-5; J gene: TRBJ1-1; clone size: few; D gene: .; CDR3 DNA: TGTGCCAGCAGCTTGGGGTGGGGAGCCCCAGCTGCTTTCTTT; CDR3 protein: CASSLGWGAPAAFF
V gene: TRBV7-6; J gene: TRBJ1-2; clone size: .; D gene: .; CDR3 DNA: TGTGCCAGCAGCTTAGCCGTGGGACACCCCTATGCCTACACCTTC; CDR3 protein: CASSLAVGHPYAYTF
V gene: TRBV29-1; J gene: TRBJ2-2; clone size: .; D gene: .; CDR3 DNA: TGCAGCGTCCCTACCGGCACCGGGGAGCTGTTTTTT; CDR3 protein: CSVPTGTGELFF
V gene: TRBV7-2; J gene: TRBJ1-2; clone size: many; D gene: .; CDR3 DNA: TGTGCCAGCAGCTTAGTAGGGGTCGAGACTAACTATGGCTACACCTTC; CDR3 protein: CASSLVGVETNYGYTF
V gene: TRBV4-1; J gene: TRBJ2-2; clone size: .; D gene: TRBD1; CDR3 DNA: TGCGCCAGCAGCCCATTGGGGACAGGGACCACCGGGGAGCTGTTTTTT; CDR3 protein: CASSPLGTGTTGELFF
V gene: TRBV2; J gene: TRBJ1-1; clone size: few; D gene: TRBD1; CDR3 DNA: TGTGCCAGCAGTAACAGGGGATTACCCAACATTTCTGAAGCTTTCTTT; CDR3 protein: CASSNRGLPNISEAFF
V gene: TRBV27; J gene: TRBJ2-7; clone size: few; D gene: TRBD1; CDR3 DNA: TGTGCCAGCAGTTTATCGGGGGACAGGGTCAACGAGCAGTACTTC; CDR3 protein: CASSLSGDRVNEQYF
V gene: TRBV7-6; J gene: TRBJ2-1; clone size: .; D gene: .; CDR3 DNA: TGTGCCAGCAGCTTAGTTTACAGCTCCTACAATGAGCAGTTCTTC; CDR3 protein: CASSLVYSSYNEQFF